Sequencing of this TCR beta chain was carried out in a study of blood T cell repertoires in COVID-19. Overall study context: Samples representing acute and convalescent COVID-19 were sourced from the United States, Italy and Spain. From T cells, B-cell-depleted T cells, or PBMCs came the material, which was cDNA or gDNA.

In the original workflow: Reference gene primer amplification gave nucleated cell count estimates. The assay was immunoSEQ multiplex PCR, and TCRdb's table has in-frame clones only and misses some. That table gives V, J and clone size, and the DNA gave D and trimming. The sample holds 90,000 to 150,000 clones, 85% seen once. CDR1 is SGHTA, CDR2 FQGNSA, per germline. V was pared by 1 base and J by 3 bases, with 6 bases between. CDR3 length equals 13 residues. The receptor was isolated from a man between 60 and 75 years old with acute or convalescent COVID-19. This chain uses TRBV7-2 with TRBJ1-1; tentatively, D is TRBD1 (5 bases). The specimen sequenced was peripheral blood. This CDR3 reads CASSLGGDTEAFF. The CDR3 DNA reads TGTGCCAGCAGCTTAGGGGGGGACACTGAAGCTTTCTTT.